This T cell receptor beta chain was sequenced for a study of human T cells and chemical hapten exposure. With 4 bases clipped from V and 7 bases from J, the junction kept 8 bases outside the gene matches. Per the germline V gene, CDR1 is SQVTM and CDR2 is ANQGSEA. CDR3 size: 15 residues. As to time point: patch test 3, about 24 weeks after DPC sensitization. Treatment noted: therapeutic diphenylcyclopropenone sensitization with weekly scalp DPC. TCRdb re-derived calls from the RACE reads in MiXCR, one entry per CDR3 protein. The repertoire consists of 180,000 or so distinct CDR3 sequences, with around 25% occurring once and the leading ten covering 2% to 2.5%.

The source material was whole blood, sampled in connection with sensitization to the hapten diphenylcyclopropenone (DPC). The V and J genes are TRBV29-1 and TRBJ2-2; TRBD2 matches 11 bases. This clonotype originated in a woman in her forties with alopecia areata. Some clones in this sample may be carry-over from other donors' samples. CDR3 bases: TGCAGCGTTGGTGTACTAGCGGGAGTGGGCGGGGAGCTGTTTTTT. It encodes CSVGVLAGVGGELFF.